The 11 T cell receptor beta chains in this list originate from one sample, sequenced in a study of breast tumors, draining lymph nodes, adjacent tissues. MiXCR, run by TCRdb on the multiplex PCR reads, gives a single entry per CDR3 protein. Of about 150,000 distinct CDR3 sequences in the sample, around 22% are singletons; the top ten hold 2.5% to 3%. Axillary draining lymph nodes of breast cancer patients supplied the node samples. Sequenced: axillary lymph node tissue. These receptors were taken from a female donor with breast cancer. Some clones in this sample may be carry-over from other donors' samples.

This clonotype was seen repeatedly, ten times or more. The V call is TRBV5-8, the J call TRBJ1-2; the match to TRBD1 covers 8 bases. The ends lost 4 bases at V and 0 bases at J; junction bases unmatched: 5. Germline V CDR1 and CDR2: SGHTS, YDEGEE. This CDR3 is built from 15 residues. CDR3 DNA sequence: TGTGCCAGCAGCCGCGACAGGGGAGCTAACTATGGCTACACCTTC. The encoded protein is CASSRDRGANYGYTF.

Of note for this clonotype: A clone one base away is much larger, so this may be a read error. In DNA, the CDR3 is TGTGCCAGCAGTTCCGCGACAGGGGTGGGCGAGCAGTACTTC. Its translation: CASSSATGVGEQYF. The chain is built from TRBV6-5 and TRBJ2-7; 8 nucleotides line up with TRBD1. The germline V gene has CDR1 MNHEY and CDR2 SVGAGI. V was clipped by 4 bases and J by 6 bases; unmatched bases: 8. The CDR3 extends over 14 amino acids.

In the case of this clonotype: Mismatch with germline at one junction end may stem from a read error. The chain uses TRBV7-8 and TRBJ2-6; the match to TRBD2 covers 8 bases. Germline lookup yields CDR1 SGHVS and CDR2 FQNEAQ. CDR3 length: 17 amino acids. In DNA, the CDR3 is TGTGCCAGCAGCTCCCGTTCGGGGGGGTCTGGGGACAACGTCCCGACTTTC. This encodes CASSSRSGGSGDNVPTF.

For this clonotype: It may be a read error: a sequence one base away is much more abundant. The chain links TRBV11-2 to TRBJ2-7, with 8 bases lining up with TRBD2. The CDR3 totals 16 residues. Germline loops: CDR1 SGHAT, CDR2 FQNNGV. The CDR3 DNA reads TGTGCCTGCAGCTTAGCGGGGCAGGGGTTATCCTACGAGCAGTACTTC. This encodes CACSLAGQGLSYEQYF. The full variable domain, in which reference TRBV11-2 and TRBJ2-7 provide the parts outside the CDR3, is EAGVAQSPRYKIIEKRQSVAFWCNPISGHATLYWYQQILGQGPKLLIQFQNNGVVDDSQLPKDRFSAERLKGVDSTLKIQPAKLEDSAVYLCACSLAGQGLSYEQYFGPGTRLTVT.

The table lists this clonotype with a count of one. The chain employs TRBV18 and TRBJ2-5, with a tentative D call TRBD1 (5 bases). The V gene's germline CDR1 is KGHSH and CDR2 LQKENI. V was clipped by 2 bases and J by 0 bases, with 7 bases between them. This CDR3 contains 14 residues. CDR3 bases: TGTGCCAGCTCACCATCAGGGTACCAAGAGACCCAGTACTTC. Its translation is CASSPSGYQETQYF.

This clonotype appeared many times. CDR3: CASSIGTSGRRQFF. The CDR3 DNA sequence: TGTGCCAGTAGTATTGGGACTAGCGGGAGAAGGCAGTTCTTC. The chain recombines TRBV19 with TRBJ2-1, with 14 bases identical to TRBD2. V trimming: 3 bases; J trimming: 12 bases; junction bases outside the gene matches: 4. The CDR3 length is 14 residues. The germline CDR1 and CDR2 sequences are LNHDA and SQIVND (reference sequence).

This clonotype was recorded once. Since a much larger clone is just one base distant, this may be a read error. The V gene is TRBV9, the J gene TRBJ2-1; 8 nucleotides line up with TRBD2. J was trimmed by 7 bases and V by 7 bases; bases with no gene match: 13. In germline, CDR1 is SGDLS, CDR2 YYNGEE. The CDR3 totals 15 residues. The DNA for the CDR3 is TGTGCCAGCGGCCCTAGAGCGGGAGTGGAGAATGAGCAGTTCTTC. This encodes CASGPRAGVENEQFF.

Concerning this clonotype itself: This may be a read error: a much more frequent sequence differs by one nucleotide. V gene TRBV27 combines with J gene TRBJ1-4; the match to TRBD1 covers 8 bases. The CDR3 loop spans 14 amino acids. The J segment lost 12 bases and the V segment lost 5 bases, leaving 11 bases of the junction unmatched. Germline CDR1 MNHEY, CDR2 SMNVEV (reference sequence). Here the CDR3 DNA reads TGTGCCAGCAGTCATCAACAACAGGGGGTGCAACTGTTTTTT. It specifies CASSHQQQGVQLFF.

The rearrangement links TRBV2 to TRBJ1-5; TRBD1 is a possible D gene (6 bases). The germline V and J ends were trimmed by 6 bases and 9 bases, with 12 bases remaining between them. Per the germline V gene, CDR1 is SNHLY and CDR2 is FYNNEI. This CDR3 spans 12 amino acids. CDR3 amino acids: CASRDRDRPQHF. CDR3 in DNA: TGTGCCAGCAGGGACAGAGATCGGCCCCAGCATTTT.

For this clonotype: A single base separates this from a much larger clone, so it may be a read error. The rearrangement uses TRBV3-1 and TRBJ2-7; D is undetermined. In germline, CDR1 is LGHDT, CDR2 YNNKEL (reference sequence). This CDR3 is 12 amino acids long. V lost 3 bases and J lost 9, with 12 bases in between. The CDR3 loop reads CASSQGFVGQYF. The CDR3, as DNA: TGTGCCAGCAGCCAGGGCTTCGTCGGGCAGTACTTC.

This clonotype was found many times. This sequence joins TRBV18 and TRBJ2-7; no firm D call. There are 11 residues in the CDR3. Germline V lookup: CDR1 KGHSH, CDR2 LQKENI. Between the trimmed V and J ends, which lost 2 bases and 7 bases, there was a span of 6 bases. CDR3 in DNA: TGTGCCAGCTCACCAAAGGTGGAGCAGTACTTC. Its translation: CASSPKVEQYF.